These 13 T cell receptor beta chains originate from one sample sequenced in a study of control samples from healthy donors and cancer patients (dated by TCRdb to the early 2020s). Library generation was performed with the immunoSEQ multiplex PCR assay. What TCRdb holds here is the immuneACCESS table cut down to in-frame rearrangements. Part of the clones is not present; checked against another copy, under half of the missing clones reflect an unresolved V gene, and the others are unexplained. The table for this sample lists tens of thousands of clones; about 90% of them were counted only once. The top ten hold roughly 2% of the sample. Sequencing was performed on PBMCs. These receptors were taken from an older woman with head and neck cancer.

This clone has a handful of counts. The J gene is TRBJ2-7, the V gene TRBV6-2 or TRBV6-3; D not certain. The CDR3 is 16 amino acids. The V gene's germline CDR1 is MNHEY and CDR2 SVGEGT. Trimming removed 4 bases from V and 2 bases from J, with 18 bases in between. CDR3 bases: TGTGCCAGCAGTTCCGATCCTAGTCGGGCAACCTACGAGCAGTACTTC. Encoded protein: CASSSDPSRATYEQYF.

The V call is TRBV3-1 (or the pseudogene TRBV3-2), the J call TRBJ2-5; unclear D gene. Germline-derived CDR1 and CDR2 are LGHDT and YNNKEL (reference sequence). The CDR3 contains 12 residues. With 1 base removed from V and 5 bases from J, the gap between germline ends came to 5 bases. The CDR3: CASSQVRETQYF. DNA of the CDR3: TGTGCCAGCAGCCAAGTTCGGGAGACCCAGTACTTC.

CDR3 bases: TGTGCCAGTAGTATGGGATTTGGGCAGAATGAAAAACTGTTTTTT. Translation: CASSMGFGQNEKLFF. This rearrangement joins TRBV19 to TRBJ1-4; unclear D gene. The germline gives CDR1 LNHDA, CDR2 SQIVND (reference sequence). The length of the CDR3 is 15 residues. Trimming left V 3 bases short and J 5 bases short, with 13 bases between.

The rearrangement uses TRBV24-1 and TRBJ2-3, with D unclear. V lost 9 bases to trimming and J lost 0 bases, with 18 bases between them. The CDR3 is 16 residues long. Germline loops: CDR1 KGHDR, CDR2 SFDVKD. The CDR3 region is CATRAFRETSTDTQYF. The CDR3 bases are TGTGCCACCCGCGCCTTCAGAGAAACTAGCACAGATACGCAGTATTTT.

The CDR3 DNA reads as TGTGCCAGTAGTCACCGCCGGGACAGAATGGCGGAGCAGTACTTC. Its translation: CASSHRRDRMAEQYF. V is TRBV19 and J is TRBJ2-7; 7 bases are shared with TRBD1. The CDR3 length is 15 residues. V shed 5 bases and J 7 bases; nucleotides not matched to a gene: 14. Germline V lookup: CDR1 LNHDA, CDR2 SQIVND (reference sequence).

The chain couples TRBV24-1 to TRBJ2-1, with 7 bases lining up with TRBD2. Germline lookup yields CDR1 KGHDR and CDR2 SFDVKD. V was clipped by 3 bases and J by 5 bases; unmatched bases: 9. The CDR3 consists of 16 residues. DNA for the CDR3: TGTGCCACCAGTGATCTCCTCAGCGGGAACGACAATGAGCAGTTCTTC. Translated, it gives CATSDLLSGNDNEQFF.

The chain is built from TRBV7-6 and TRBJ2-7; 8 positions match TRBD2. Germline V gene sequence: CDR1 SGHVS, CDR2 FNYEAQ. Trimming cost V 3 bases and J 2 bases; bases outside gene matches: 6. The CDR3 contains 15 residues. As DNA, the CDR3 is TGTGCCAGCAGCTTGGAGCGGGAGTTCACCTACGAGCAGTACTTC. Translation: CASSLEREFTYEQYF.

V is TRBV5-4 and J is TRBJ2-1, with D perhaps matching TRBD1 (6 bases). This CDR3 spans 15 amino acids. The germline gives CDR1 SGHNT, CDR2 YYREEE (reference sequence). Trimming shortened V by 4 bases and J by 5 bases, and 16 bases separated the two germline ends. For the CDR3, the DNA is TGTGCCAGCAGCCGCGACAGGTCAGGAAACAATGAGCAGTTCTTC. It is translated as CASSRDRSGNNEQFF.

Only one count was recorded for this clone. The chain has TRBV19 and TRBJ1-2; 10 positions agree with TRBD1. The CDR3 runs to 18 residues. Germline V gene lookup returns CDR1 LNHDA and CDR2 SQIVND (reference sequence). V trimming: 4 bases; J trimming: 0 bases; junction bases outside the gene matches: 11. For the CDR3, the DNA is TGTGCCAGTAGTAAATTCCGGGACAGGGGCGAACCTAACTATGGCTACACCTTC. Protein product: CASSKFRDRGEPNYGYTF.

This rearrangement joins TRBV7-6 to TRBJ1-3, with D maybe TRBD1 (5 bases). The V gene lost 2 bases and the J gene lost 0 bases, with 11 bases spanning the gap. Germline V CDR1 and CDR2: SGHVS, FNYEAQ. The CDR3 has 16 amino acids. As DNA, the CDR3 is TGTGCCAGCAGCTTAATAGGGACTGGCTCTGGAAACACCATATATTTT. Translating it yields CASSLIGTGSGNTIYF.

The V call is TRBV10-3, the J call TRBJ2-7; D might be TRBD2 (6 bases). With 4 bases removed from V and 7 bases from J, the gap between germline ends came to 14 bases. The CDR3 has 13 amino acids. In germline, CDR1 is ENHRY, CDR2 SYGVKD. As DNA, the CDR3 is TGTGCCATCAGTGCCGGACGGGAGCGGGAGCAGTACTTC. Translating gives CAISAGREREQYF.

CDR3 protein: CASSWNRNTEAFF. The CDR3 bases are TGTGCCAGCAGTTGGAACAGGAACACTGAAGCTTTCTTT. This rearrangement joins TRBV12-3 or TRBV12-4 to TRBJ1-1; no definite D call. The V end was cut by 4 bases, the J end by 1 base, with 7 bases between. This CDR3 comprises 13 residues.

The chain uses TRBV18 and TRBJ1-3; no reliable D call. Trimming took 4 bases from V and 0 from J, leaving 13 bases between them. The CDR3 runs to 16 residues. The germline V gene has CDR1 KGHSH and CDR2 LQKENI. CDR3 coding DNA: TGTGCCAGCTCACAAAACCAGGCGAACTCTGGAAACACCATATATTTT. Encoded protein: CASSQNQANSGNTIYF.